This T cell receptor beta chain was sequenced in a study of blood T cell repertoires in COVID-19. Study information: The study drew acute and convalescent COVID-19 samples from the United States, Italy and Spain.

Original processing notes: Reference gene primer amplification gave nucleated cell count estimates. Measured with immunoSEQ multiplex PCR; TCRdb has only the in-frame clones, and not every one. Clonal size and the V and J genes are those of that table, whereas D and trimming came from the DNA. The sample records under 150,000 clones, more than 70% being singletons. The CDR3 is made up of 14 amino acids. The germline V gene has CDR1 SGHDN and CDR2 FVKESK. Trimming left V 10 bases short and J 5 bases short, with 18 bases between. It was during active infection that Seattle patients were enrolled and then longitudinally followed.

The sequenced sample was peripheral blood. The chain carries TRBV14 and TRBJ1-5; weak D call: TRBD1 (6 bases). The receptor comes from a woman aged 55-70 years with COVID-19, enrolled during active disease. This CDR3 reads CATGRQACDQPQHF. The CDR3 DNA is TGTGCCACCGGGCGACAGGCGTGTGATCAGCCCCAGCATTTT.